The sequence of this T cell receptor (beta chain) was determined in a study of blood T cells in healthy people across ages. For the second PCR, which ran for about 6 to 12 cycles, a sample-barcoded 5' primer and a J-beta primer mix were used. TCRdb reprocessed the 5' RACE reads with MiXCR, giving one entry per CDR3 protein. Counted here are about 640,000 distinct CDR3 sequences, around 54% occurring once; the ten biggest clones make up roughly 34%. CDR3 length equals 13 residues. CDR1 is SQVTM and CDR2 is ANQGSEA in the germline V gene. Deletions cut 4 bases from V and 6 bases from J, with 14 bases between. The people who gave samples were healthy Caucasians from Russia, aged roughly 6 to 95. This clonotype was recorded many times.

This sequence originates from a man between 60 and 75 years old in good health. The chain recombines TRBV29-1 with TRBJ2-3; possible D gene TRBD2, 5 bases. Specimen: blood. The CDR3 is CSVVFTGIDTQYF. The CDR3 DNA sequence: TGCAGCGTTGTGTTTACGGGGATTGATACGCAGTATTTT.